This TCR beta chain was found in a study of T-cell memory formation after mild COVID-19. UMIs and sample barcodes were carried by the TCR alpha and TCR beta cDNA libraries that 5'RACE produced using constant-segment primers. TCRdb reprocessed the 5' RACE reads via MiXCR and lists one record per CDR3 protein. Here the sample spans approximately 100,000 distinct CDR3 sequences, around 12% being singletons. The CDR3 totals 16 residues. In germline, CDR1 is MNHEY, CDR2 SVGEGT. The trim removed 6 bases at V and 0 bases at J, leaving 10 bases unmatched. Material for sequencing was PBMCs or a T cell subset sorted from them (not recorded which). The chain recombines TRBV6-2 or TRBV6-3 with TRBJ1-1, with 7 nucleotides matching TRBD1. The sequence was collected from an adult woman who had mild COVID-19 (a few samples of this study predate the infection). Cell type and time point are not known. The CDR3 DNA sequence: TGTGCCAGCAGCAACCTTCAAGACAGGGTGAACACTGAAGCTTTCTTT. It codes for CASSNLQDRVNTEAFF.